Presented here are 24 T cell receptor beta chains from one specimen sequenced in a study of T cell changes during pregnancy in multiple sclerosis. Data came from immunoSEQ multiplex PCR; TCRdb stores just in-frame clones and leaves some out. The sample contains some 45,000 clones, 80% to 95% of which appear only once. This specimen was CD4+ T cells from peripheral blood mononuclear cells, taken after pregnancy. These receptors all come from a female donor in good health, enrolled as a control in a pregnancy study.

V is TRBV28 and J is TRBJ1-2; D is possibly TRBD1 (6 bases). V lost 4 bases and J 6 bases, leaving 9 bases between the germline ends. CDR1 MDHEN and CDR2 SYDVKM come from the germline V gene. This CDR3 has 12 residues. CDR3 residues: CASSSQGDGYTF. The CDR3 DNA reads as TGTGCCAGCAGTTCACAGGGAGATGGCTACACCTTC.

This clone was recorded a few times. V gene TRBV6-4 combines with J gene TRBJ2-2; a weak D match, TRBD1 (5 bases). This CDR3 is 15 amino acids long. Deletions cut 4 bases from V and 3 bases from J, with 12 bases between. Germline CDR1 reads MRHNA; CDR2 reads SNTAGT. This CDR3 reads CASSANQGYTGELFF. The CDR3 DNA sequence: TGTGCCAGCAGTGCGAACCAGGGATACACCGGGGAGCTGTTTTTT.

The V gene is TRBV10-3, the J gene TRBJ1-4, with D maybe TRBD1 (5 bases). Germline V gene lookup returns CDR1 ENHRY and CDR2 SYGVKD. This CDR3 is built from 14 residues. V was pared by 2 bases and J by 8 bases, with 12 bases between. CDR3: CAISERQGDEKLFF. CDR3 bases: TGTGCCATCAGTGAGCGTCAGGGTGACGAAAAACTGTTTTTT.

The chain combines TRBV19 with TRBJ1-5, with a tentative D call TRBD1 (5 bases). This CDR3 has 12 residues. The germline V and J ends were trimmed by 10 bases and 5 bases, with 12 bases remaining between them. CDR1 is LNHDA and CDR2 is SQIVND in the germline V gene (reference sequence). CDR3 sequence: CATKGRYQPQHF. As DNA, the CDR3 is TGTGCCACCAAGGGGCGATATCAGCCCCAGCATTTT.

The chain has TRBV5-1 and TRBJ2-2, with 13 nucleotides matching TRBD2. Germline CDR1 and CDR2: SGHRS and YFSETQ. V gave up 5 bases and J gave up 1 base; unmatched junction bases: 11. The length of the CDR3 is 19 residues. CDR3 sequence: CASRRRLAGGSQNTGELFF. CDR3 bases: TGCGCCAGCAGACGGAGACTAGCGGGAGGCTCTCAGAACACCGGGGAGCTGTTTTTT.

The chain uses TRBV4-1 and TRBJ1-4, with a tentative D call TRBD1 (6 bases). V was cut by 0 bases and J by 7 bases, with 15 bases left in between. Germline-derived CDR1 and CDR2 are MGHRA and YSYEKL. The length of the CDR3 is 16 residues. The CDR3 nucleotides are TGCGCCAGCAGCCAAGATGACAGGCCGGGTGGTGAAAAACTGTTTTTT. This gives the protein CASSQDDRPGGEKLFF.

The V and J genes are TRBV11-2 and TRBJ2-3; tentatively, D is TRBD1 (6 bases). This CDR3 contains 15 residues. The germline gives CDR1 SGHAT, CDR2 FQNNGV. V shed 5 bases and J shed 2 bases, with 14 bases lying between them. The chain's CDR3 is CASSPRGGFTDTQYF. In DNA form, the CDR3 reads TGTGCCAGCAGCCCTAGAGGGGGTTTCACAGATACGCAGTATTTT.

This clone was observed a single time. The CDR3 sequence is CASSRKAGTDYEQYF. CDR3 DNA sequence: TGTGCCAGCAGTAGAAAGGCCGGGACAGACTACGAGCAGTACTTC. The rearrangement links TRBV7-2 to TRBJ2-7, with TRBD1 matching over 7 bases. The V segment lost 6 bases and the J segment 3 bases; nucleotides outside the gene matches: 11. Germline V gene data show CDR1 as SGHTA and CDR2 as FQGNSA. The CDR3 loop spans 15 amino acids.

The CDR3 spells CASSVGAGGPYEQYF. CDR3 nucleotide sequence: TGTGCCAGCAGCGTAGGGGCAGGGGGACCCTACGAGCAGTACTTC. This sequence joins TRBV9 and TRBJ2-7; 7 bases agree with TRBD1. CDR3 length: 15 amino acids. Germline lookup yields CDR1 SGDLS and CDR2 YYNGEE. Trimming at V came to 0 bases and at J to 2 bases, leaving 5 bases not matched to a gene.

V gene TRBV6-5 combines with J gene TRBJ1-4; D perhaps matches TRBD1 (5 bases). V was pared by 6 bases and J by 7 bases, with 15 bases between. Germline V gene sequence: CDR1 MNHEY, CDR2 SVGAGI. The CDR3 is made up of 14 amino acids. The DNA for the CDR3 is TGTGCCAGCAGCCCCGGGGGGGTGGGTGAAAAACTGTTTTTT. Protein product: CASSPGGVGEKLFF.

The rearrangement uses TRBV13 and TRBJ1-1; 7 nucleotides match TRBD1. Germline values: CDR1 PRHDT, CDR2 FYEKMQ (reference sequence). There are 15 residues in the CDR3. J gave up 4 bases and V 4 bases, and 9 bases lay outside the gene matches. CDR3 residues: CASSSRKQGFTEAFF. CDR3 DNA: TGTGCCAGCAGCTCTCGAAAACAGGGGTTCACTGAAGCTTTCTTT.

The chain is built from TRBV7-8 and TRBJ1-4; tentatively, D is TRBD1 (6 bases). V was cut by 1 base and J by 4 bases, with 13 bases left in between. Looked up from germline, CDR1 is SGHVS and CDR2 is FQNEAQ. The CDR3 runs to 16 residues. The DNA for the CDR3 is TGTGCCAGCAGCTTAGATAGGGGACACGTTAATGAAAAACTGTTTTTT. Protein sequence: CASSLDRGHVNEKLFF.

This chain joins TRBV7-2 and TRBJ1-6; D may be TRBD1 (6 bases). Trimming took 5 bases from V and 6 from J, leaving 17 bases between them. The CDR3 covers 16 residues. Germline V CDR1 and CDR2: SGHTA, FQGNSA. The CDR3 DNA is TGTGCCAGCAGCCCTGGCGGGGGACACCTTAATTCACCCCTCCACTTT. Residues: CASSPGGGHLNSPLHF.

Here the CDR3 reads CASSQFPAGAVTGELFF. CDR3 DNA: TGTGCCAGCAGCCAATTCCCAGCGGGAGCTGTCACCGGGGAGCTGTTTTTT. The gene calls are TRBV14 and TRBJ2-2; TRBD2 agrees at 8 bases. The CDR3 extends over 17 amino acids. Germline V CDR1 and CDR2: SGHDN, FVKESK. Trimming cost V 2 bases and J 4 bases; bases outside gene matches: 9.

The chain recombines TRBV9 with TRBJ2-1, with 10 bases identical to TRBD1. The CDR3 is 14 residues long. CDR1 is SGDLS and CDR2 is YYNGEE in the germline V gene. V shed 4 bases, J shed 7 bases, and the junction held 5 bases outside the gene matches. This CDR3 is CASSRDRGNNEQFF. The CDR3 coding sequence is TGTGCCAGCAGCCGGGACAGGGGTAATAATGAGCAGTTCTTC.

The rearrangement uses TRBV4-1 and TRBJ2-3; D is perhaps TRBD2 (6 bases). This CDR3 has 15 amino acids. Trimming left V 0 bases short and J 3 bases short, with 10 bases between. Germline V gives CDR1 MGHRA, CDR2 YSYEKL. The CDR3 spells CASSQDRTNTDTQYF. The CDR3 DNA follows: TGCGCCAGCAGCCAAGACCGGACTAATACAGATACGCAGTATTTT.

The V gene is TRBV19, the J gene TRBJ2-1, with 8 bases matching TRBD2. Germline V gene data show CDR1 as LNHDA and CDR2 as SQIVND (reference sequence). The V segment lost 5 bases and the J segment 9 bases; nucleotides outside the gene matches: 12. The CDR3 is 15 amino acids. The CDR3 DNA reads as TGTGCCAGTAGTGTCGTAGCGGCGGGAGGTGGTGAGCAGTTCTTC. Translating gives CASSVVAAGGGEQFF.

The V and J genes are TRBV18 and TRBJ2-1; TRBD2 matches at 7 bases. Losses at the gene ends were 4 bases for V and 8 bases for J; bases not matched to a gene: 14. The germline CDR1 and CDR2 sequences are KGHSH and LQKENI. The CDR3 consists of 16 residues. The CDR3 coding sequence is TGTGCCAGCTCACGGGGTCGGCGGGAGTTATTCGATGAGCAGTTCTTC. Translated: CASSRGRRELFDEQFF.

V and J are TRBV19 and TRBJ2-3, with 8 bases identical to TRBD2. Per germline, CDR1 LNHDA and CDR2 SQIVND (reference sequence). This CDR3 has 17 residues. J was trimmed by 4 bases and V by 5 bases; bases with no gene match: 14. The CDR3 loop reads CASSPGVAGRVPDTQYF. DNA for the CDR3: TGTGCCAGTAGTCCGGGGGTAGCGGGGCGGGTTCCAGATACGCAGTATTTT.

The V call is TRBV4-1, the J call TRBJ1-2; D gene ambiguous. Per the germline V gene, CDR1 is MGHRA and CDR2 is YSYEKL. Trimming stripped 3 bases from V and 6 bases from J, with 5 bases between. The CDR3 covers 11 residues. CDR3 sequence reads: CASSHSNGYTF. CDR3 nucleotides: TGCGCCAGCAGCCACAGTAATGGCTACACCTTC.

The J gene is TRBJ2-5, the V gene TRBV4-3; 11 bases agree with TRBD2. This CDR3 has 18 residues. V shed 0 bases and J 5 bases; nucleotides not matched to a gene: 11. CDR1 is LGHNA, CDR2 YSLEER, per germline. The CDR3 loop reads CASSQDLQLAGDRETQYF. The CDR3 DNA reads TGCGCCAGCAGCCAAGATTTGCAACTAGCGGGAGACAGGGAGACCCAGTACTTC.

The V and J genes are TRBV27 and TRBJ1-5; no definite D call. This CDR3 contains 15 residues. Germline V CDR1 and CDR2: MNHEY, SMNVEV (reference sequence). Trimming removed 5 bases from V and 2 bases from J, with 13 bases in between. CDR3 amino acids: CASSPRKSGNQPQHF. The CDR3 DNA follows: TGTGCCAGCAGTCCGCGGAAGTCGGGCAATCAGCCCCAGCATTTT.

The chain joins TRBV4-1 to TRBJ2-5, with D perhaps TRBD2 (5 bases). CDR1 and CDR2 from the germline V gene are MGHRA and YSYEKL. V was shortened by 5 bases and J by 2 bases, with 12 bases between the two germline ends. This CDR3 is built from 14 residues. CDR3 protein: CASSGGSGQETQYF. For the CDR3, the DNA is TGCGCCAGCAGCGGCGGGTCTGGACAAGAGACCCAGTACTTC.

The V gene is TRBV11-2, the J gene TRBJ1-1; D possibly corresponds to TRBD1 (6 bases). The CDR3 extends over 13 amino acids. The V gene lost 6 bases and the J gene lost 6 bases, with 14 bases spanning the gap. Germline V gives CDR1 SGHAT, CDR2 FQNNGV. In nucleotides, the CDR3 is TGTGCCAGCAGTTTTGGGGGGGCGTCTGAAGCTTTCTTT. It specifies CASSFGGASEAFF.